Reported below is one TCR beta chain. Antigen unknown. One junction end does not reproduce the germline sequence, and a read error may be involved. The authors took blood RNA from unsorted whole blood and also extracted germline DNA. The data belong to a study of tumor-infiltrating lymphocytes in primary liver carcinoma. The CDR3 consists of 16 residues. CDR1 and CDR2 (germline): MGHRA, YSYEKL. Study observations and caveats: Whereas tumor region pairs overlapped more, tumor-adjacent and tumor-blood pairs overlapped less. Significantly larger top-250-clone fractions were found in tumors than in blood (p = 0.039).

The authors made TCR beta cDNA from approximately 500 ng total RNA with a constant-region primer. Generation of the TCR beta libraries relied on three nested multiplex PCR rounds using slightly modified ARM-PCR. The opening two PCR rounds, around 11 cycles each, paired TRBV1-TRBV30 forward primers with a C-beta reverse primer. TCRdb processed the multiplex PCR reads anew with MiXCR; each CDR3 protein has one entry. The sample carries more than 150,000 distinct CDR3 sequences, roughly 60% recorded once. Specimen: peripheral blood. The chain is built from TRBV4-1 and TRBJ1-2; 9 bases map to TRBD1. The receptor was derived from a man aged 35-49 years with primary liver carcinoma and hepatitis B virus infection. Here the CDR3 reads CASSPPPGQGRNGYTF. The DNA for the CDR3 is TGTGCCAGCAGCCCGCCTCCGGGACAGGGACGAAATGGCTACACCTTC.